The 13 T cell receptor beta chains given below trace back to one sample, sequenced in a study of CD8 T cells in Susac syndrome. Reverse transcription of about 0.5 to 1 ug RNA was carried out with random hexamers. Each CDR3 protein gets one entry after TCRdb re-called the immunoSEQ multiplex PCR reads with MiXCR. In the table there are some 300,000 distinct CDR3 sequences, about 82% of which are singletons. The material sequenced was CD8+ T cells from PBMCs. These receptors were taken from a human donor with multiple sclerosis.

CDR3 region: CSGESYNEQFF. The CDR3 region has the DNA TGCAGCGGGGAATCATACAATGAGCAGTTCTTC. The chain links TRBV29-1 to TRBJ2-1, with D uncertain. From germline, CDR1 is SQVTM and CDR2 ANQGSEA. This CDR3 has 11 amino acids. Trimming took 7 bases from V and 4 from J, leaving 8 bases between them.

This rearrangement joins TRBV2 to TRBJ1-6; a weak D match, TRBD1 (6 bases). CDR3 length: 16 residues. The V gene's germline CDR1 is SNHLY and CDR2 FYNNEI. Trimming took off 9 bases at V and 8 bases at J, with 23 bases between the two ends. CDR3 DNA sequence: TGTGCCAGTGGGGGGCTTGTTACAGGTCTTTATTCACCCCTCCACTTT. It yields the protein CASGGLVTGLYSPLHF. Based on the CDR3 plus reference TRBV2 and TRBJ1-6, the full variable domain is EPEVTQTPSHQVTQMGQEVILRCVPISNHLYFYWYRQILGQKVEFLVSFYNNEISEKSEIFDDQFSVERPDGSNFTLKIRSTKLEDSAMYFCASGGLVTGLYSPLHFGNGTRLTVT.

This clonotype occurred once. This sequence joins TRBV28 and TRBJ2-1, with 8 bases fitting TRBD2. The CDR3 is made up of 16 amino acids. Germline V CDR1 and CDR2: MDHEN, SYDVKM. V trimming: 6 bases; J trimming: 1 base; junction bases outside the gene matches: 8. CDR3 DNA: TGTGCCAGCAGCGACCGGACTAGCAGGTCCTACAATGAGCAGTTCTTC. Amino acids: CASSDRTSRSYNEQFF.

This clonotype was seen only once. The chain couples TRBV27 to TRBJ2-2, with D possibly TRBD1 on 6 matching bases. Germline V CDR1 and CDR2: MNHEY, SMNVEV (reference sequence). V gave up 6 bases and J gave up 4 bases, with 12 bases separating them. The length of the CDR3 is 14 residues. The CDR3 DNA is TGTGCCAGCAGCGTCGGGACAACCACCGGGGAGCTGTTTTTT. It is translated as CASSVGTTTGELFF.

J is TRBJ2-2 and V is TRBV9, with D unresolved. V was clipped by 0 bases and J by 7 bases, with 13 bases between them. The CDR3 extends over 15 amino acids. In germline, CDR1 is SGDLS, CDR2 YYNGEE. The CDR3 DNA is TGTGCCAGCAGCGTAGATCTAGGGCTAGGCGGGGAGCTGTTTTTT. Protein product: CASSVDLGLGGELFF.

The chain combines TRBV5-1 with TRBJ2-1; the D gene is possibly TRBD2 (6 bases). The CDR3 is made up of 15 amino acids. In germline, CDR1 is SGHRS, CDR2 YFSETQ. V lost 2 bases and J lost 6, with 15 bases in between. CDR3 residues: CASSFQRVWGNEQFF. As DNA, the CDR3 is TGCGCCAGCAGCTTCCAGCGGGTTTGGGGCAATGAGCAGTTCTTC. The full variable domain, rest sourced from reference TRBV5-1 and TRBJ2-1, is KAGVTQTPRYLIKTRGQQVTLSCSPISGHRSVSWYQQTPGQGLQFLFEYFSETQRNKGNFPGRFSGRQFSNSRSEMNVSTLELGDSALYLCASSFQRVWGNEQFFGPGTRLTVL.

This clonotype occurred once. The J gene is TRBJ1-2, the V gene TRBV7-2; no firm D call. Trimming shortened V by 0 bases and J by 5 bases, and 10 bases separated the two germline ends. The germline CDR1 and CDR2 sequences are SGHTA and FQGNSA. This CDR3 is built from 14 residues. CDR3 sequence reads: CASSLAPLKYGYTF. CDR3 DNA: TGTGCCAGCAGCTTAGCGCCCCTCAAGTATGGCTACACCTTC.

The J gene is TRBJ1-5, the V gene TRBV27; tentative D call: TRBD1 (6 bases). This CDR3 is built from 13 residues. Germline CDR1 and CDR2: MNHEY and SMNVEV (reference sequence). The V end was cut by 8 bases, the J end by 9 bases, with 17 bases between. The CDR3 region is CASGGQGMTPQHF. Here the CDR3 DNA reads TGTGCCAGCGGAGGCCAGGGGATGACGCCCCAGCATTTT.

This clonotype was found a few times. V gene TRBV6-1 combines with J gene TRBJ1-5, with 7 positions matching TRBD1. Germline values: CDR1 MNHNS, CDR2 SASEGT. The CDR3 loop spans 14 amino acids. J was trimmed by 6 bases and V by 3 bases; bases with no gene match: 5. This CDR3 reads CASSERGRFQPQHF. DNA for the CDR3: TGTGCCAGCAGTGAGAGGGGGCGGTTTCAGCCCCAGCATTTT.

The V call is TRBV12-3 or TRBV12-4, the J call TRBJ1-1; D ambiguous. Trimming removed 3 bases from V and 3 bases from J, with 5 bases in between. There are 12 residues in the CDR3. CDR3 sequence (DNA): TGTGCCAGCAGTTTTATTCACACTGAAGCTTTCTTT. It is translated as CASSFIHTEAFF.

The chain is built from TRBV6-5 and TRBJ2-5, with D perhaps matching TRBD2 (6 bases). V shed 6 bases and J shed 3 bases, with 17 bases lying between them. Germline V gene data show CDR1 as MNHEY and CDR2 as SVGAGI. This CDR3 is 15 amino acids long. The DNA of the CDR3 is TGTGCCAGCAGCCCTCAGGGAGGAGCGGAAGAGACCCAGTACTTC. Translation: CASSPQGGAEETQYF.

The chain joins TRBV28 to TRBJ1-1, with D perhaps TRBD1 (6 bases). The CDR3 contains 15 residues. Between the trimmed V and J ends, which lost 3 bases and 0 bases, there was a span of 11 bases. Germline V gene data show CDR1 as MDHEN and CDR2 as SYDVKM. The chain's CDR3 is CASSLGGAMNTEAFF. As DNA, the CDR3 is TGTGCCAGCAGTTTGGGGGGGGCTATGAACACTGAAGCTTTCTTT.

V gene TRBV11-2 combines with J gene TRBJ2-1; 10 bases fit TRBD2. V shed 3 bases and J 7 bases; nucleotides not matched to a gene: 6. CDR3 length: 15 amino acids. Per the germline V gene, CDR1 is SGHAT and CDR2 is FQNNGV. CDR3 in DNA: TGTGCCAGCAGCTTCGGAGCGGGAGGGCTAAATGAGCAGTTCTTC. This sequence encodes CASSFGAGGLNEQFF.